These 18 T cell receptor beta chains were sequenced from one sample in a study of blood T cell repertoires in COVID-19. Profiled with immunoSEQ multiplex PCR; TCRdb holds only in-frame clones, not every one. The table has around 200,000 clones, more than 70% seen once. Source material: peripheral blood. These receptors all stem from a woman older than 75 with active or convalescent COVID-19.

The V and J genes are TRBV9 and TRBJ1-6; D is ambiguous. This CDR3 is built from 16 residues. Looked up from germline, CDR1 is SGDLS and CDR2 is YYNGEE. Trimming pared 3 bases from V and 8 bases from J, leaving 18 bases between. The chain's CDR3 is CASSASGRAADSPLHF. CDR3 DNA sequence: TGTGCCAGCAGCGCCTCGGGGAGGGCGGCCGATTCACCCCTCCACTTT.

The chain carries TRBV24-1 and TRBJ2-7; D remains ambiguous. Trimming removed 4 bases at V and 2 bases at J, with 2 bases between. The CDR3 has 11 residues. From germline, CDR1 is KGHDR and CDR2 SFDVKD. The DNA for the CDR3 is TGTGCCACCAGTGACACCTACGAGCAGTACTTC. Its protein is CATSDTYEQYF.

The chain employs TRBV7-2 and TRBJ2-5; D gene unclear. Per the germline V gene, CDR1 is SGHTA and CDR2 is FQGNSA. The CDR3 extends over 14 amino acids. Trimming left V 1 base short and J 5 bases short, with 11 bases between. The CDR3 here is CASSLVAHSETQYF. In DNA form, the CDR3 reads TGTGCCAGCAGCTTAGTGGCTCATTCGGAGACCCAGTACTTC.

The chain combines TRBV5-4 with TRBJ2-6, with a tentative D call TRBD1 (7 bases). Trimming pared 4 bases from V and 3 bases from J, leaving 11 bases between. CDR1 is SGHNT and CDR2 is YYREEE in the germline V gene (reference sequence). The CDR3 runs to 15 residues. CDR3 coding DNA: TGTGCCAGCAGCCCAGGGGGGTATGGGGCCAACGTCCTGACTTTC. It translates to CASSPGGYGANVLTF.

J is TRBJ1-4 and V is TRBV5-4, with 11 bases aligning to TRBD1. The CDR3 is made up of 15 amino acids. CDR1 is SGHNT, CDR2 YYREEE, per germline (reference sequence). V lost 5 bases, J lost 8 bases, and 8 bases stayed unmatched. The CDR3 DNA sequence: TGTGCCAGCAGAAACGGACAGGGGGCTAGGGAAAAACTGTTTTTT. It specifies CASRNGQGAREKLFF.

This chain links TRBV12-3 or TRBV12-4 with TRBJ2-7, with D uncertain. V was cut by 2 bases and J by 0 bases, with 2 bases left in between. This CDR3 has 12 residues. The CDR3 DNA is TGTGCCAGCAGTTTACACTCCTACGAGCAGTACTTC. Its translation is CASSLHSYEQYF.

This clone is a singleton in its sample. The rearrangement uses TRBV28 and TRBJ2-6, with D perhaps TRBD1 (5 bases). This CDR3 has 16 residues. Looked up from germline, CDR1 is MDHEN and CDR2 is SYDVKM. The V gene lost 6 bases and the J gene lost 4 bases, with 16 bases spanning the gap. The chain's CDR3 is CASRNSQGTGANVLTF. Here the CDR3 DNA reads TGTGCCAGCAGAAATTCGCAGGGAACCGGGGCCAACGTCCTGACTTTC.

The chain is built from TRBV19 and TRBJ1-2; D possibly corresponds to TRBD1 (6 bases). The V and J ends lost 0 bases and 4 bases respectively, with 12 bases between them. The CDR3 runs to 15 residues. Germline V gene data show CDR1 as LNHDA and CDR2 as SQIVND (reference sequence). The CDR3, as DNA: TGTGCCAGTAGTATAGACCCGGACAGCTTCTATGGCTACACCTTC. Translating it yields CASSIDPDSFYGYTF. Complete variable domain (other parts from reference TRBV19 and TRBJ1-2): DGGITQSPKYLFRKEGQNVTLSCEQNLNHDAMYWYRQDPGQGLRLIYYSQIVNDFQKGDIAEGYSVSREKKESFPLTVTSAQKNPTAFYLCASSIDPDSFYGYTFGSGTRLTVV.

The J gene is TRBJ1-2, the V gene TRBV7-9; 9 bases align to TRBD1. The ends lost 5 bases at V and 8 bases at J; junction bases unmatched: 6. The CDR3 extends over 13 amino acids. CDR1 is SEHNR, CDR2 FQNEAQ, per germline (reference sequence). The DNA for the CDR3 is TGTGCCAGCAGCATCGGGACAGGGATCGGCTACACCTTC. Its protein product is CASSIGTGIGYTF.

In DNA form, the CDR3 reads TGCGCCAGCACCTCAGGAATAGCGGGGGAGGGGAACATTCAGTACTTC. Translating gives CASTSGIAGEGNIQYF. The gene calls are TRBV5-1 and TRBJ2-4, with 9 bases matching TRBD2. V shed 6 bases, J shed 7 bases, and the junction held 14 bases outside the gene matches. In germline, CDR1 is SGHRS, CDR2 YFSETQ. This CDR3 has 16 amino acids.

This clone was detected a few times. In DNA, the CDR3 is TGTGCCATCAGATTGACTGAGAACACTGAAGCTTTCTTT. Its translation: CAIRLTENTEAFF. This chain joins TRBV10-3 and TRBJ1-1; D remains ambiguous. CDR1 is ENHRY and CDR2 is SYGVKD in the germline V gene. The CDR3 consists of 13 residues. With 6 bases removed from V and 1 base from J, the gap between germline ends came to 9 bases.

The chain has TRBV5-6 and TRBJ1-6; 7 bases map to TRBD1. The CDR3 has 14 residues. CDR1 is SGHDT and CDR2 is YYEEEE in the germline V gene. The junction had 0 bases not matched to a gene; V was cut back by 1 base and J by 5 bases. CDR3 residues: CASSLTGDNSPLHF. CDR3 DNA: TGTGCCAGCAGCTTGACAGGGGATAATTCACCCCTCCACTTT.

The rearrangement joins TRBV4-3 to TRBJ2-7; TRBD1 matches 10 bases. CDR1 is LGHNA, CDR2 YSLEER, per germline. V lost 4 bases, J lost 6 bases, and 9 bases stayed unmatched. The CDR3 spans 15 residues. In DNA, the CDR3 is TGCGCCAGCAGCCGAAACCGGGACAGGGGATCCGAGCAGTACTTC. It translates to CASSRNRDRGSEQYF.

This clone has a single count. The chain is built from TRBV4-3 and TRBJ2-1; 8 positions match TRBD2. V lost 0 bases, J lost 8 bases, and 6 bases stayed unmatched. Looked up from germline, CDR1 is LGHNA and CDR2 is YSLEER. The length of the CDR3 is 15 residues. The CDR3 sequence is CASSQDGRGGDEQFF. CDR3 DNA: TGCGCCAGCAGCCAAGACGGGAGGGGTGGCGATGAGCAGTTCTTC.

The V call is TRBV4-2, the J call TRBJ2-3, with 12 positions matching TRBD2. Per the germline V gene, CDR1 is LGHNA and CDR2 is YNFKEQ. Trimming removed 4 bases from V and 5 bases from J; junction bases left unmatched: 16. This CDR3 has 19 amino acids. CDR3 coding DNA: TGTGCCAGCAGCCCGCGAGGAGACTCTAGCGGGGGGGATCGAGATACGCAGTATTTT. Translation gives CASSPRGDSSGGDRDTQYF.

The genes are TRBV5-6 and TRBJ1-1; possibly TRBD1 for D (6 bases). Trimming removed 4 bases from V and 6 bases from J, with 13 bases in between. This CDR3 region has 13 residues. Germline V gene sequence: CDR1 SGHDT, CDR2 YYEEEE. This CDR3 reads CASSGLSGAEAFF. CDR3 nucleotides: TGTGCCAGCAGCGGCCTGTCAGGGGCTGAAGCTTTCTTT.

This chain joins TRBV6-5 and TRBJ1-1; D is undetermined. V lost 2 bases and J lost 1, with 5 bases in between. The V gene's germline CDR1 is MNHEY and CDR2 SVGAGI. The CDR3 consists of 13 residues. The CDR3 DNA reads as TGTGCCAGCAGTTACAATAGGAACACTGAAGCTTTCTTT. It encodes CASSYNRNTEAFF.

This clone was recorded only once. The rearrangement uses TRBV28 and TRBJ1-2; 8 bases match TRBD1. Germline trimming cut 5 bases from V and 0 bases from J; bases unmatched to any gene: 2. The CDR3 sequence is 14 residues long. Per the germline V gene, CDR1 is MDHEN and CDR2 is SYDVKM. Here the CDR3 reads CASSKTGANYGYTF. CDR3 nucleotides: TGTGCCAGCAGTAAGACAGGGGCTAACTATGGCTACACCTTC.